This TCR beta chain was captured in a study of CD8+ T cells in alopecia areata. The study's findings and limits: Scalp sequencing also captures normal skin's resident alphabeta T cells.

Sequencing relied on a cDNA template that was reverse transcribed from extracted RNA. The repertoire was sequenced with immunoSEQ multiplex PCR; TCRdb's copy has only in-frame clones and lacks some. This table has under 250,000 clones, more than 45% appearing once. Alopecia areata patients provided lesional scalp punch biopsies and peripheral blood, both collected for the study. Starting from PBMCs, sorting isolated CD4+ and CD8+ T cells. This CDR3 has 15 amino acids. Per germline, CDR1 SGHRS and CDR2 YFSETQ. V was trimmed by 3 bases and J by 5 bases, leaving 17 bases between them. In its sample, this clone was seen a few times. The antigen is unknown.

The sequence was collected from a human donor with alopecia areata. The chain recombines TRBV5-1 with TRBJ2-5; D could derive from TRBD1 or TRBD2 (5 bases each). Sequencing was performed on CD4+ T cells sorted from blood, taken at week 0. The CDR3 nucleotides are TGCGCCAGCAGCTCACTCTACGGGACGTCGGAGACCCAGTACTTC. This codes for CASSSLYGTSETQYF. Variable domain in full (rest from reference TRBV5-1 and TRBJ2-5): KAGVTQTPRYLIKTRGQQVTLSCSPISGHRSVSWYQQTPGQGLQFLFEYFSETQRNKGNFPGRFSGRQFSNSRSEMNVSTLELGDSALYLCASSSLYGTSETQYFGPGTRLLVL.